A single sample is the source of the 28 T cell receptor beta chains below, sequenced in a study of beta chain features in type 1 diabetes. Reverse transcribing all isolated RNA meant expressed TCRB transcripts were sequenced. Method: immunoSEQ multiplex PCR; TCRdb's copy keeps in-frame clones and lacks some. The sample holds about 230,000 clones; about 9.3% are singletons and the top ten take 0.034%. Sequencing was performed on naive CD4+ T cells from blood. These TCRs come from a woman under 30 in good health.

A few counts support this clone. The chain employs TRBV7-9 and TRBJ2-1, with 7 bases matching TRBD1. The CDR3 has 18 residues. After removal of 5 bases from V and 0 bases from J, the junction contained 13 bases not matched to a gene. The V gene's germline CDR1 is SEHNR and CDR2 FQNEAQ (reference sequence). The CDR3 DNA sequence: TGTGCCAGCAGCCCAAAGGGGGCGATAACCAGCTCCTACAATGAGCAGTTCTTC. The encoded protein is CASSPKGAITSSYNEQFF.

This clone has just a few counts. The chain has TRBV12-5 and TRBJ2-1, with D hard to call. CDR3 size: 12 residues. Germline V gene data show CDR1 as LGHNT and CDR2 as FRNRAP. Trimming left V 0 bases short and J 12 bases short, with 9 bases between. For the CDR3, the DNA is TGTGCTAGTGGTTTGGTACAAGTTGGGCAGTTCTTC. Its translation is CASGLVQVGQFF.

This clone was seen repeatedly, ten times or more. The V gene is TRBV7-9, the J gene TRBJ2-1, with 7 bases fitting TRBD2. The CDR3 runs to 14 residues. The J segment lost 5 bases and the V segment lost 5 bases, leaving 6 bases of the junction unmatched. Germline V gives CDR1 SEHNR, CDR2 FQNEAQ (reference sequence). The CDR3 DNA reads as TGTGCCAGCAGCCCCCGGGGGGATGACAATGAGCAGTTCTTC. Its translation is CASSPRGDDNEQFF.

The chain couples TRBV5-1 to TRBJ2-7, with TRBD1 as a possible D gene (6 bases). The length of the CDR3 is 15 residues. V lost 4 bases and J lost 0, with 14 bases in between. In germline, CDR1 is SGHRS, CDR2 YFSETQ. The CDR3, as DNA: TGCGCCAGCAGCGTCGCAGGGGTCCCCTCCTACGAGCAGTACTTC. This translates into CASSVAGVPSYEQYF.

J is TRBJ2-4 and V is TRBV5-1; D is ambiguous. In germline, CDR1 is SGHRS, CDR2 YFSETQ. This CDR3 comprises 12 residues. The V end was cut by 0 bases, the J end by 6 bases, with 4 bases between. CDR3 amino acids: CASSLDRNIQYF. CDR3 coding DNA: TGCGCCAGCAGCTTGGACAGAAACATTCAGTACTTC.

This rearrangement joins TRBV30 to TRBJ1-5; no firm D call. The germline V gene encodes CDR1 GTSNPN and CDR2 SVGIG (reference sequence). The CDR3 sequence is 15 residues long. The V gene lost 0 bases and the J gene lost 4 bases, with 13 bases spanning the gap. Here the CDR3 DNA reads TGTGCCTGGAGTGTACCCAGGTTTGTTAATCAGCCCCAGCATTTT. Translating gives CAWSVPRFVNQPQHF. The full variable domain, completed using reference TRBV30 and TRBJ1-5, is SQTIHQWPATLVQPVGSPLSLECTVEGTSNPNLYWYRQAAGRGLQLLFYSVGIGQISSEVPQNLSASRPQDRQFILSSKKLLLSDSGFYLCAWSVPRFVNQPQHFGDGTRLSIL.

This clone was seen only a few times. This sequence joins TRBV5-4 and TRBJ2-7, with 16 bases that match TRBD2. V dropped 2 bases and J dropped 8; count of bases not matched to a gene: 7. Germline V gives CDR1 SGHNT, CDR2 YYREEE (reference sequence). The CDR3 is made up of 16 amino acids. The CDR3 sequence: CASSLSGTSGRAKQYF. In DNA form, the CDR3 reads TGTGCCAGCAGCTTAAGTGGGACTAGCGGGAGGGCGAAGCAGTACTTC.

The rearrangement links TRBV15 to TRBJ1-2; no definite D call. Germline CDR1 is LNHNV and CDR2 is YYDKDF (reference sequence). The CDR3 has 14 residues. Trimming stripped 0 bases from V and 4 bases from J, with 9 bases between. CDR3 sequence (DNA): TGTGCCACCAGCAGAGATCTGCAGGCCTATGGCTACACCTTC. It codes for CATSRDLQAYGYTF.

There are a few counts of this clone. The chain has TRBV29-1 and TRBJ2-3; 8 nucleotides match TRBD1. This CDR3 contains 11 residues. The junction had 2 bases not matched to a gene; V was cut back by 6 bases and J by 6 bases. Per germline, CDR1 SQVTM and CDR2 ANQGSEA. CDR3 sequence reads: CSVDRADTQYF. The CDR3, as DNA: TGCAGCGTGGACAGGGCTGATACGCAGTATTTT.

V gene TRBV19 combines with J gene TRBJ2-7, with 8 bases fitting TRBD1. Germline CDR1 is LNHDA and CDR2 is SQIVND (reference sequence). J lost 0 bases, V lost 6 bases, and 4 bases had no gene match. The CDR3 consists of 14 residues. The CDR3 sequence: CASRIGQGSYEQYF. The CDR3 DNA reads TGTGCCAGTAGGATCGGACAGGGCTCCTACGAGCAGTACTTC.

This clone was seen a few times. The V call is TRBV19, the J call TRBJ1-1; D is unclear. V was shortened by 6 bases and J by 3 bases, with 20 bases between the two germline ends. Germline CDR1 is LNHDA and CDR2 is SQIVND (reference sequence). This CDR3 comprises 16 residues. The CDR3 loop is CASSIGLGVPYTEAFF. The CDR3 DNA sequence: TGTGCCAGTAGCATCGGACTCGGTGTCCCTTACACTGAAGCTTTCTTT.

J is TRBJ1-2 and V is TRBV19; a weak D match, TRBD1 (6 bases). Trimming took off 9 bases at V and 5 bases at J, with 16 bases between the two ends. CDR1 and CDR2 (germline): LNHDA, SQIVND (reference sequence). The CDR3 spans 13 residues. The DNA for the CDR3 is TGTGCCAGCCGGGACATTGGGTTTTATGGCTACACCTTC. Encoded protein: CASRDIGFYGYTF.

This clone was recorded a few times. This sequence joins TRBV5-1 and TRBJ2-2, with a possible D match to TRBD2 (5 bases). Germline-derived CDR1 and CDR2 are SGHRS and YFSETQ. The CDR3 consists of 14 residues. Trimming stripped 0 bases from V and 6 bases from J, with 9 bases between. The CDR3 sequence is CASSLGPSSGELFF. The CDR3 DNA follows: TGCGCCAGCAGCTTGGGGCCTAGCTCCGGGGAGCTGTTTTTT.

The V gene is TRBV9, the J gene TRBJ1-1, with unresolved D. Germline CDR1 and CDR2: SGDLS and YYNGEE. The length of the CDR3 is 14 residues. The ends were cut back, 3 bases at V and 1 base at J, with 10 bases in the middle. The CDR3 here is CASSAQLENTEAFF. Here the CDR3 DNA reads TGTGCCAGCAGCGCTCAACTTGAGAACACTGAAGCTTTCTTT.

The chain combines TRBV5-1 with TRBJ2-2; D possibly corresponds to TRBD1 (5 bases). The CDR3 contains 13 residues. The ends were cut back, 6 bases at V and 1 base at J, with 7 bases in the middle. Germline assignment: CDR1 SGHRS and CDR2 YFSETQ. The CDR3 nucleotides are TGCGCCAGCACCCAGGGGAACACCGGGGAGCTGTTTTTT. It is translated as CASTQGNTGELFF.

The chain uses TRBV2 and TRBJ2-7; weak D call: TRBD2 (6 bases). Looked up from germline, CDR1 is SNHLY and CDR2 is FYNNEI. The CDR3 has 12 residues. The V gene lost 2 bases and the J gene lost 6 bases, with 8 bases spanning the gap. DNA of the CDR3: TGTGCCAGCAGTGAACTGGGGGGCGAGCAGTACTTC. Translation: CASSELGGEQYF.

As to this clone: The same CDR3 also results from other DNA sequences found in this sample. The chain joins TRBV5-1 to TRBJ1-1, with D perhaps matching TRBD1 (6 bases). The CDR3 is 13 residues long. Between the trimmed V and J ends, which lost 4 bases and 0 bases, there was a span of 7 bases. From germline, CDR1 is SGHRS and CDR2 YFSETQ. CDR3: CASSDRMNTEAFF. The DNA for the CDR3 is TGCGCCAGCAGCGACAGGATGAACACTGAAGCTTTCTTT.

CDR3 sequence (DNA): TGCGCCAGCAGTGAGGTCCCTACTAGCGGTGAGCAGTTCTTC. It specifies CASSEVPTSGEQFF. The V call is TRBV10-1, the J call TRBJ2-1, with TRBD2 matching 8 bases. V gave up 2 bases and J gave up 9 bases; unmatched junction bases: 6. The length of the CDR3 is 14 residues. Germline V gives CDR1 WNHNN, CDR2 SYGVQD (reference sequence).

The chain carries TRBV2 and TRBJ1-3, with D hard to call. The CDR3 totals 15 residues. V was cut by 8 bases and J by 0 bases, with 14 bases left in between. The V gene's germline CDR1 is SNHLY and CDR2 FYNNEI. The CDR3 sequence is CASSEGARSGNTIYF. DNA of the CDR3: TGTGCCAGCTCTGAAGGTGCGCGCTCTGGAAACACCATATATTTT.

The chain uses TRBV7-2 and TRBJ1-5, with 7 bases matching TRBD1. The CDR3 has 12 amino acids. The germline gives CDR1 SGHTA, CDR2 FQGNSA. Unmatched junction bases numbered 4, after V lost 5 bases and J lost 9 bases. DNA for the CDR3: TGTGCCAGCAGCATGACAGGGCTGCCCCAGCATTTT. Its protein is CASSMTGLPQHF.

The CDR3 here is CSVGGGLAGGSYEQYF. The CDR3 DNA reads TGCAGCGTTGGTGGGGGACTAGCGGGAGGATCCTACGAGCAGTACTTC. The chain links TRBV29-1 to TRBJ2-7; 15 nucleotides agree with TRBD2. The CDR3 has 16 amino acids. The germline V gene encodes CDR1 SQVTM and CDR2 ANQGSEA. V was clipped by 4 bases and J by 1 base; unmatched bases: 5.

This clone has more than one count but fewer than ten. This sequence joins TRBV7-2 and TRBJ1-1, with D perhaps TRBD1 (5 bases). Trimming left V 4 bases short and J 2 bases short, with 11 bases between. The germline gives CDR1 SGHTA, CDR2 FQGNSA. This CDR3 region has 14 residues. Here the CDR3 DNA reads TGTGCCAGCAGCTCTTGGACACCTAACACTGAAGCTTTCTTT. Amino acids: CASSSWTPNTEAFF.

This clone came up a few times. The chain carries TRBV19 and TRBJ2-2; unclear D gene. The CDR3 loop spans 11 amino acids. Trimming cost V 5 bases and J 8 bases, with 6 bases left between them. Germline loops: CDR1 LNHDA, CDR2 SQIVND (reference sequence). The CDR3 loop reads CASSPVGELFF. CDR3 bases: TGTGCCAGTAGTCCGGTGGGGGAGCTGTTTTTT.

This clone was counted only a few times. The chain employs TRBV9 and TRBJ1-5; the D is unclear. Germline CDR1 is SGDLS and CDR2 is YYNGEE. Trimming removed 0 bases from V and 11 bases from J, with 12 bases in between. The CDR3 totals 13 residues. Here the CDR3 reads CASSVELTTAQHF. In DNA, the CDR3 is TGTGCCAGCAGCGTAGAATTAACCACGGCCCAGCATTTT.

This clone was recorded a few times. The V call is TRBV29-1, the J call TRBJ1-1; D might be TRBD1 (6 bases). Germline CDR1 and CDR2: SQVTM and ANQGSEA. This CDR3 is built from 14 residues. V lost 6 bases and J 5 bases, leaving 19 bases between the germline ends. This CDR3 is CSVRFQGGGTEAFF. CDR3 in DNA: TGCAGCGTGAGGTTCCAGGGAGGGGGAACTGAAGCTTTCTTT.

This clone was observed a handful of times. The chain couples TRBV2 to TRBJ2-1, with 9 bases aligning to TRBD1. The length of the CDR3 is 15 residues. CDR1 is SNHLY, CDR2 FYNNEI, per germline. V was clipped by 7 bases and J by 4 bases; unmatched bases: 8. As DNA, the CDR3 is TGTGCCAGCAACAACCCCGGGACAGGGTACAATGAGCAGTTCTTC. It translates to CASNNPGTGYNEQFF.

The V call is TRBV25-1, the J call TRBJ1-5, with D possibly TRBD1 on 5 matching bases. The CDR3 is 13 residues long. V lost 8 bases and J 5 bases, leaving 13 bases between the germline ends. Germline loops: CDR1 MGHDK, CDR2 SYGVNS. In DNA, the CDR3 is TGTGCCAGCGCTCGGCCGGGGGATCAGCCCCAGCATTTT. The encoded protein is CASARPGDQPQHF.

This clone has only a few counts. The chain couples TRBV5-4 to TRBJ2-2; the D gene is possibly TRBD2 (5 bases). CDR3 length equals 17 residues. Germline CDR1 and CDR2: SGHNT and YYREEE (reference sequence). Trimming took off 4 bases at V and 1 base at J, with 17 bases between the two ends. The DNA of the CDR3 is TGTGCCAGCAGCCCTCAAAGCTCCGGGGTGAACACCGGGGAGCTGTTTTTT. It is translated as CASSPQSSGVNTGELFF.